The 4 T cell receptor beta chains given below trace back to one sample, sequenced in a study of blood T cell repertoires in COVID-19. The table came from immunoSEQ multiplex PCR; TCRdb's copy has only in-frame clones and leaves some out. The table includes approximately 74,000 clones, around nine tenths detected once. The sample consisted of peripheral blood. These receptors came from a woman aged 60-75 years with acute or convalescent COVID-19.

The chain combines TRBV27 with TRBJ2-7; D possibly corresponds to TRBD1 (6 bases). The V end was cut by 5 bases, the J end by 1 base, with 21 bases between. In germline, CDR1 is MNHEY, CDR2 SMNVEV (reference sequence). The CDR3 consists of 17 residues. This CDR3 is CASSLNRGARGSYEQYF. The CDR3 nucleotides read TGTGCCAGCAGTCTCAACCGGGGCGCGAGGGGGTCCTACGAGCAGTACTTC.

The J gene is TRBJ1-4, the V gene TRBV9, with 9 bases identical to TRBD1. CDR1 SGDLS and CDR2 YYNGEE come from the germline V gene. The V gene end was trimmed by 3 bases and the J gene end by 4 bases; junction bases not matched to a gene: 4. The CDR3 has 15 residues. The CDR3 reads CASSAGTGHNEKLFF. CDR3 DNA sequence: TGTGCCAGCAGCGCCGGGACAGGGCATAATGAAAAACTGTTTTTT.

This chain uses TRBV28 with TRBJ2-1; 11 nucleotides match TRBD1. V dropped 7 bases and J dropped 4; count of bases not matched to a gene: 6. CDR1 and CDR2 (germline): MDHEN, SYDVKM. The CDR3 is 15 amino acids. The CDR3 region is CASIPGQGVYNEQFF. In DNA, the CDR3 is TGTGCCAGCATTCCGGGACAGGGGGTATACAATGAGCAGTTCTTC.

The chain recombines TRBV18 with TRBJ2-7; 7 nucleotides align to TRBD1. V lost 0 bases and J lost 2; bases outside the gene matches: 4. Germline lookup yields CDR1 KGHSH and CDR2 LQKENI. The CDR3 runs to 15 residues. CDR3 in amino acids: CASSPPGQRTYEQYF. The DNA for the CDR3 is TGTGCCAGCTCACCACCGGGACAGCGAACCTACGAGCAGTACTTC.